The T cell receptor beta chain under discussion was sequenced for a study of blood T cell repertoires in COVID-19. Clones were sequenced by immunoSEQ multiplex PCR, and TCRdb holds only the in-frame ones, with some missing. The table includes about 64,000 clones, 88% detected once. V was pared by 5 bases and J by 7 bases, with 15 bases between. CDR1 SQVTM and CDR2 ANQGSEA come from the germline V gene. This CDR3 spans 13 amino acids. Input material: peripheral blood. The TCR sequence derives from a man in his 70s with acute or convalescent COVID-19. The chain uses TRBV29-1 and TRBJ2-1; D may be TRBD1 (6 bases). CDR3 sequence reads: CSVRRGQGNEQFF. Written as DNA, the CDR3 is TGCAGCGTTCGTCGTGGGCAGGGGAATGAGCAGTTCTTC.